This paragraph covers one TCR beta chain sequence. Its antigen remains unidentified. These data are taken from a study of cytomegalovirus exposure and HLA in healthy donors. In the PCR, 60 Vbeta and 13 Jbeta primers were used. Assay used: immunoSEQ multiplex PCR; TCRdb lists only in-frame clones, some missing. The data contain some 250,000 clones, approximately 80% of them singletons. Trimming removed 5 bases from V and 3 bases from J, with 5 bases in between. Germline CDR1 is DFQATT and CDR2 is SNEGSKA (reference sequence). The CDR3 is 10 residues long. Study findings and constraints: The authors listed around 150 TCR beta chains as cytomegalovirus-associated.

Sequencing was performed on PBMCs. The sequence was collected from an older woman in good health and CMV-seropositive. The chain recombines TRBV20-1 with TRBJ2-7; D remains ambiguous. The CDR3 loop is CSAGHYEQYF. In DNA form, the CDR3 reads TGCAGTGCTGGCCACTACGAGCAGTACTTC.